Below, 23 T cell receptor beta chains from the same sample are listed, as sequenced in a study of T cell responses to AZD1222 COVID-19 vaccine. The repertoire was sequenced with immunoSEQ multiplex PCR; TCRdb's copy has only in-frame clones and lacks some. In the table there are about 210,000 clones, around 94% of which are singletons. Sequenced here: peripheral blood, sampled on day 0 of AZD1222 vaccination. Receptors originate from an adult in good health.

The chain is built from TRBV6-5 and TRBJ1-1; maybe TRBD1 (5 bases). The CDR3 runs 14 residues. Germline V gene data show CDR1 as MNHEY and CDR2 as SVGAGI. V gave up 6 bases and J gave up 1 base, with 12 bases separating them. CDR3 in amino acids: CASSAGRRNTEAFF. In DNA, the CDR3 is TGTGCCAGCAGCGCGGGACGGAGGAACACTGAAGCTTTCTTT.

This clone has just a few counts. The chain combines TRBV4-1 with TRBJ2-5; D possibly corresponds to TRBD2 (6 bases). Per the germline V gene, CDR1 is MGHRA and CDR2 is YSYEKL. Trimming took 7 bases from V and 4 from J, leaving 13 bases between them. CDR3 length: 13 residues. CDR3 nucleotide sequence: TGCGCCAGCACGGGGGTGGGATCAGAGACCCAGTACTTC. Translation: CASTGVGSETQYF.

The rearrangement links TRBV5-1 to TRBJ2-7, with 7 bases identical to TRBD2. This CDR3 region has 15 residues. CDR1 and CDR2 (germline): SGHRS, YFSETQ. The V gene end was trimmed by 2 bases and the J gene end by 3 bases; junction bases not matched to a gene: 8. The CDR3 nucleotides read TGCGCCAGCAGCTTTAACGGAGGGGAGGGCTACGAGCAGTACTTC. This sequence encodes CASSFNGGEGYEQYF.

This clone has only one observation. The V and J genes are TRBV12-3 or TRBV12-4 and TRBJ1-2, with D maybe TRBD1 (6 bases). Trimming pared 5 bases from V and 5 bases from J, leaving 12 bases between. CDR3 length: 13 residues. The CDR3 DNA follows: TGTGCCAGCAGTAGCGGACAGACTTATGGCTACACCTTC. This translates into CASSSGQTYGYTF.

This rearrangement joins TRBV2 to TRBJ2-1; weak D call: TRBD2 (6 bases). The CDR3 is made up of 16 amino acids. CDR1 SNHLY and CDR2 FYNNEI come from the germline V gene. The ends were cut back, 5 bases at V and 8 bases at J, with 22 bases in the middle. The CDR3, as DNA: TGTGCCAGCAGTCCCGGCGTGGGGGGACCGGGGGATGAGCAGTTCTTC. It yields the protein CASSPGVGGPGDEQFF.

The chain is built from TRBV7-2 and TRBJ1-5; D possibly corresponds to TRBD1 (6 bases). From germline, CDR1 is SGHTA and CDR2 FQGNSA. The CDR3 is made up of 14 amino acids. Deletions cut 4 bases from V and 4 bases from J, with 11 bases between. CDR3: CASSSDRWNQPQHF. The CDR3 DNA reads as TGTGCCAGCAGCTCGGACAGATGGAATCAGCCCCAGCATTTT. Using reference TRBV7-2 and TRBJ1-5 for the parts outside the CDR3, the full variable domain is GAGVSQSPSNKVTEKGKDVELRCDPISGHTALYWYRQSLGQGLEFLIYFQGNSAPDKSGLPSDRFSAERTGGSVSTLTIQRTQQEDSAVYLCASSSDRWNQPQHFGDGTRLSIL.

Remarks on this clone: In the same sample, other DNA sequences code for this CDR3. The chain carries TRBV7-2 and TRBJ1-1, with 7 nucleotides matching TRBD1. Germline V lookup: CDR1 SGHTA, CDR2 FQGNSA. Trimming cost V 1 base and J 2 bases; bases outside gene matches: 4. The CDR3 is made up of 15 amino acids. CDR3 DNA sequence: TGTGCCAGCAGCTTAGAAGGGACAGCCAACACTGAAGCTTTCTTT. This translates into CASSLEGTANTEAFF.

J is TRBJ1-4 and V is TRBV18; 12 nucleotides agree with TRBD1. From germline, CDR1 is KGHSH and CDR2 LQKENI. V was pared by 0 bases and J by 8 bases, with 4 bases of the junction left unmatched. The CDR3 is 16 residues long. The CDR3 DNA sequence: TGTGCCAGCTCACCACCCGGGACAGGGGGCGTAGAAAAACTGTTTTTT. Translating it yields CASSPPGTGGVEKLFF.

Concerning this clone itself: One junction end disagrees with the germline gene, perhaps due to a read error. This chain links TRBV11-2 with TRBJ1-4; 7 bases agree with TRBD1. This CDR3 region has 14 residues. Germline V gene sequence: CDR1 SGHAT, CDR2 FQNNGV. CDR3 in DNA: TGTGCCAGCAGCGTAGACAGGGCGCGGGAAAAACTGTTTTTT. Residues: CASSVDRAREKLFF. Variable domain in full (rest from reference TRBV11-2 and TRBJ1-4): EAGVAQSPRYKIIEKRQSVAFWCNPISGHATLYWYQQILGQGPKLLIQFQNNGVVDDSQLPKDRFSAERLKGVDSTLKIQPAKLEDSAVYLCASSVDRAREKLFFGSGTQLSVL.

The chain employs TRBV19 and TRBJ1-6; 9 bases are shared with TRBD1. CDR3 length: 14 residues. Unmatched junction bases numbered 9, after V lost 9 bases and J lost 9 bases. Germline-derived CDR1 and CDR2 are LNHDA and SQIVND (reference sequence). The CDR3 nucleotides read TGTGCCAGCAAATCCCGGGACAGGGTTTCACCCCTCCACTTT. Translation gives CASKSRDRVSPLHF. Using reference TRBV19 and TRBJ1-6 for the parts outside the CDR3, the full variable domain is DGGITQSPKYLFRKEGQNVTLSCEQNLNHDAMYWYRQDPGQGLRLIYYSQIVNDFQKGDIAEGYSVSREKKESFPLTVTSAQKNPTAFYLCASKSRDRVSPLHFGNGTRLTVT.

This clone appeared a single time. The chain combines TRBV18 with TRBJ1-5; 12 nucleotides align to TRBD1. In germline, CDR1 is KGHSH, CDR2 LQKENI. With 3 bases clipped from V and 5 bases from J, the junction kept 8 bases outside the gene matches. The CDR3 runs to 17 residues. The CDR3 sequence is CASSPAGGQGAYQPQHF. CDR3 DNA sequence: TGTGCCAGCTCACCTGCCGGGGGACAGGGGGCGTATCAGCCCCAGCATTTT.

CDR3 DNA sequence: TGTGCCAGCAGCTTAACCTTCTTTGGCAATCAGCCCCAGCATTTT. It translates to CASSLTFFGNQPQHF. The V and J genes are TRBV7-8 and TRBJ1-5; D call uncertain. CDR3 length: 15 residues. V lost 2 bases and J lost 2, with 10 bases in between. Germline values: CDR1 SGHVS, CDR2 FQNEAQ. Drawing the rest from reference TRBV7-8 and TRBJ1-5, the complete variable domain is GAGVSQSPRYKVAKRGQDVALRCDPISGHVSLFWYQQALGQGPEFLTYFQNEAQLDKSGLPSDRFFAERPEGSVSTLKIQRTQQEDSAVYLCASSLTFFGNQPQHFGDGTRLSIL.

The gene calls are TRBV6-4 and TRBJ2-1; 14 bases line up with TRBD2. The CDR3 runs to 16 residues. V lost 5 bases and J lost 10; bases outside the gene matches: 10. The germline gives CDR1 MRHNA, CDR2 SNTAGT. In nucleotides, the CDR3 is TGTGCCAGCAGTCCTGGGACTAGCGGGGGACCCGGCGAGCAGTTCTTC. This gives the protein CASSPGTSGGPGEQFF.

The chain links TRBV2 to TRBJ1-1, with D uncertain. CDR3 size: 13 residues. CDR1 and CDR2 (germline): SNHLY, FYNNEI. Between the trimmed V and J ends, which lost 6 bases and 1 base, there was a span of 9 bases. The CDR3, as DNA: TGTGCCAGCAGAGCCGAACCGAACACTGAAGCTTTCTTT. Protein sequence: CASRAEPNTEAFF.

This chain joins TRBV6-1 and TRBJ2-7; D unclear. The CDR3 length is 17 residues. Trimming took 2 bases from V and 4 from J, leaving 21 bases between them. The germline CDR1 and CDR2 sequences are MNHNS and SASEGT. CDR3 sequence reads: CASSEPERNTVLYEQYF. The CDR3 nucleotides are TGTGCCAGCAGTGAACCCGAGAGAAACACTGTGCTGTACGAGCAGTACTTC.

The rearrangement uses TRBV4-1 and TRBJ1-1, with TRBD1 matching 7 bases. The junction had 8 bases not matched to a gene; V was cut back by 3 bases and J by 1 base. CDR1 and CDR2 (germline): MGHRA, YSYEKL. This CDR3 comprises 16 residues. CDR3 sequence (DNA): TGCGCCAGCAGCCAGCCCCGACAGGGCACGAACACTGAAGCTTTCTTT. This gives the protein CASSQPRQGTNTEAFF.

The chain has TRBV6-5 and TRBJ1-1; the D is unclear. The CDR3 has 16 residues. The germline V and J ends were trimmed by 2 bases and 5 bases, with 18 bases remaining between them. CDR1 is MNHEY and CDR2 is SVGAGI in the germline V gene. The CDR3: CASSYTHPSGGTEAFF. The DNA of the CDR3 is TGTGCCAGCAGTTACACCCACCCCTCGGGAGGTACTGAAGCTTTCTTT.

The chain links TRBV4-3 to TRBJ2-3; 7 bases are shared with TRBD1. The CDR3 totals 17 residues. Germline V gene lookup returns CDR1 LGHNA and CDR2 YSLEER. V lost 0 bases and J lost 1; bases outside the gene matches: 7. CDR3 sequence reads: CASSQDGQVGGTDTQYF. The CDR3 DNA reads as TGCGCCAGCAGCCAAGACGGACAGGTTGGGGGCACAGATACGCAGTATTTT.

The rearrangement links TRBV19 to TRBJ1-5; D unresolved. The length of the CDR3 is 12 residues. Looked up from germline, CDR1 is LNHDA and CDR2 is SQIVND (reference sequence). V lost 6 bases to trimming and J lost 4 bases, with 7 bases between them. The CDR3 coding sequence is TGTGCCAGTAGGGTGATTAATCAGCCCCAGCATTTT. Translation gives CASRVINQPQHF.

The rearrangement uses TRBV9 and TRBJ1-1; D is perhaps TRBD1 (5 bases). The ends were cut back, 1 base at V and 3 bases at J, with 13 bases in the middle. Germline V gene data show CDR1 as SGDLS and CDR2 as YYNGEE. The CDR3 covers 15 residues. The CDR3 DNA reads as TGTGCCAGCAGCGTAACTGGCGGGACCCACACTGAAGCTTTCTTT. Translated, it gives CASSVTGGTHTEAFF.

This rearrangement joins TRBV5-1 to TRBJ2-3; TRBD1 might be the D (6 bases). Trimming took 5 bases from V and 6 from J, leaving 10 bases between them. Per the germline V gene, CDR1 is SGHRS and CDR2 is YFSETQ. CDR3 length: 12 residues. The CDR3 region is CASSRQGDTQYF. CDR3 DNA: TGCGCCAGCAGTCGTCAGGGGGATACGCAGTATTTT.

The chain uses TRBV9 and TRBJ1-4; tentatively, D is TRBD1 (5 bases). The CDR3 loop spans 14 amino acids. Germline V gene data show CDR1 as SGDLS and CDR2 as YYNGEE. Trimming pared 3 bases from V and 8 bases from J, leaving 14 bases between. The CDR3 region has the DNA TGTGCCAGCAGCGCGGGACGGCGGGACGAAAAACTGTTTTTT. This translates into CASSAGRRDEKLFF.

The CDR3 nucleotides are TGCGCCAGCAGCCAACTGGGACTGACCTCTGGAAACACCATATATTTT. Its translation: CASSQLGLTSGNTIYF. The J gene is TRBJ1-3, the V gene TRBV4-3, with a possible D match to TRBD1 (5 bases). Germline V lookup: CDR1 LGHNA, CDR2 YSLEER. The CDR3 has 16 amino acids. V gave up 2 bases and J gave up 0 bases, with 11 bases separating them.